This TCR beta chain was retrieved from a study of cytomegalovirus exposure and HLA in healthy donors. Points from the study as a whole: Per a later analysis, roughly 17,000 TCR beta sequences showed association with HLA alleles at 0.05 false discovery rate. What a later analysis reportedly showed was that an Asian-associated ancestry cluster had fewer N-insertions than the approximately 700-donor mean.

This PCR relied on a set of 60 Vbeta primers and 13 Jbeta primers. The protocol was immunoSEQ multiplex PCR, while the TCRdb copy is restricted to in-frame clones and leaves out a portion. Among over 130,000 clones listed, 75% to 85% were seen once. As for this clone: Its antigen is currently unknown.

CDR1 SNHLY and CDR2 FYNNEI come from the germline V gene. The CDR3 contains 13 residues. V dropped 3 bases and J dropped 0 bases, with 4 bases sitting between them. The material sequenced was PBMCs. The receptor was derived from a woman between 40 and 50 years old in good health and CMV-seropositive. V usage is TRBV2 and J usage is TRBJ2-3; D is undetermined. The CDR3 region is CASSEASTDTQYF. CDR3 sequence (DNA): TGTGCCAGCAGTGAGGCCAGCACAGATACGCAGTATTTT. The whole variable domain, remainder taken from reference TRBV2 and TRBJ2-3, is EPEVTQTPSHQVTQMGQEVILRCVPISNHLYFYWYRQILGQKVEFLVSFYNNEISEKSEIFDDQFSVERPDGSNFTLKIRSTKLEDSAMYFCASSEASTDTQYFGPGTRLTVL.